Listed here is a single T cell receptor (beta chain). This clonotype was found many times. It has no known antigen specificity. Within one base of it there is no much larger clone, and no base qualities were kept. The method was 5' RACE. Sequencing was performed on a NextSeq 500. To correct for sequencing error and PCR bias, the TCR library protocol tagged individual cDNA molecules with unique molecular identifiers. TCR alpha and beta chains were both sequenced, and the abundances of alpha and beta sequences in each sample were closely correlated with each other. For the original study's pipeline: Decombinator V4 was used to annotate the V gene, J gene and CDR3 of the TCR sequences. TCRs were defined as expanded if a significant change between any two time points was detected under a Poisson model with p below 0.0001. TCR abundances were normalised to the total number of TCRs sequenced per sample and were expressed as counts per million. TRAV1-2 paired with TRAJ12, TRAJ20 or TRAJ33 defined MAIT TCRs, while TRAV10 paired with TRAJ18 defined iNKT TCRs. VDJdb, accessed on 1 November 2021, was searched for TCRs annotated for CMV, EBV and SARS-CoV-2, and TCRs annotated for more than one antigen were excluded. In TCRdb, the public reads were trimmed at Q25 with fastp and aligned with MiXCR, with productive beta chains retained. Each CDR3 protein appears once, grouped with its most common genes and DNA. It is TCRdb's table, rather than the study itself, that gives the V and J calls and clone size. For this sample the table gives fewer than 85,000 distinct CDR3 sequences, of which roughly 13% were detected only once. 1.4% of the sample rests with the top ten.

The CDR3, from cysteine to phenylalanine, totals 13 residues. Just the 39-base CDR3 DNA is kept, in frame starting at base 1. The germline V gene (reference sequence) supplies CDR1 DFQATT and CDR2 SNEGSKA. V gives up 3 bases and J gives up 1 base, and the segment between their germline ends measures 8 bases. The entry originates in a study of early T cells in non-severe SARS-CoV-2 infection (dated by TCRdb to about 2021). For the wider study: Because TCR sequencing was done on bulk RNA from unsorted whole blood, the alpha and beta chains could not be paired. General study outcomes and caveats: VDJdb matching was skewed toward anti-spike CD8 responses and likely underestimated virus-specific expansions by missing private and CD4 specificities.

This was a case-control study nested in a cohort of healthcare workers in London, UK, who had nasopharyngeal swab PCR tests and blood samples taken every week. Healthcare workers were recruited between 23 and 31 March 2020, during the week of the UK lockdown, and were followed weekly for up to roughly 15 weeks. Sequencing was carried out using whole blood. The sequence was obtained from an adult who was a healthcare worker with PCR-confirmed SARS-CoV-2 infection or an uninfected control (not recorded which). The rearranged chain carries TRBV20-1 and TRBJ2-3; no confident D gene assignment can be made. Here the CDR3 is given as CSARVGGTDTQYF. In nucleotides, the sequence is TGCAGTGCTAGGGTTGGCGGCACAGATACGCAGTATTTT.